The 27 T cell receptor beta chains below come from one sample, sequenced in a study of shared clonotypes between healthy human individuals. Only in-frame clones appear in the TCRdb table, and some are missing; sequencing was by immunoSEQ multiplex PCR. This sample has around 2,000,000 clones; about 95% occur once, and the top ten carry 0.95% to 1.5%. CD8 cells regarded as naive lacked CD45RO, were positively chosen for CCR7, and omitted terminally differentiated effector memory CD45RA+ cells. The sequenced material came from naive CD8+ T cells sorted from blood. The receptor set was obtained from a man between 18 and 29 years old in good health.

The chain recombines TRBV6-5 with TRBJ2-2; tentative D call: TRBD2 (6 bases). The CDR3 is 16 residues long. Trimming shortened V by 0 bases and J by 4 bases, and 12 bases separated the two germline ends. Germline V gene data show CDR1 as MNHEY and CDR2 as SVGAGI. The CDR3 DNA reads as TGTGCCAGCAGTTACTCAACGGGGGAATTCACCGGGGAGCTGTTTTTT. This sequence encodes CASSYSTGEFTGELFF.

The rearrangement links TRBV5-6 to TRBJ2-7; TRBD2 matches 9 bases. CDR1 is SGHDT, CDR2 YYEEEE, per germline. The CDR3 totals 17 residues. Trimming removed 1 base from V and 2 bases from J; junction bases left unmatched: 10. DNA for the CDR3: TGTGCCAGCAGCTTGACCCTCCCTAGCGGGAACACCTACGAGCAGTACTTC. Its protein is CASSLTLPSGNTYEQYF. Filled out from reference TRBV5-6 and TRBJ2-7, the complete variable domain reads DAGVTQSPTHLIKTRGQQVTLRCSPKSGHDTVSWYQQALGQGPQFIFQYYEEEERQRGNFPDRFSGHQFPNYSSELNVNALLLGDSALYLCASSLTLPSGNTYEQYFGPGTRLTVT.

V usage is TRBV28 and J usage is TRBJ2-3; no definite D call. Germline V gene data show CDR1 as MDHEN and CDR2 as SYDVKM. The V end was cut by 2 bases, the J end by 1 base, with 4 bases between. The CDR3 is 13 amino acids. CDR3 in DNA: TGTGCCAGCAGTTTAGGCCGCACAGATACGCAGTATTTT. This gives the protein CASSLGRTDTQYF.

The genes are TRBV7-9 and TRBJ2-4, with D hard to call. Trimming shortened V by 5 bases and J by 0 bases, and 11 bases separated the two germline ends. The germline CDR1 and CDR2 sequences are SEHNR and FQNEAQ (reference sequence). CDR3 length: 15 residues. This chain's CDR3 is CASSDDRVAKNIQYF. The CDR3, as DNA: TGTGCCAGCAGCGATGACCGTGTAGCCAAAAACATTCAGTACTTC.

The genes are TRBV11-3 and TRBJ1-1, with no clear D. Per germline, CDR1 SGHNT and CDR2 YENEEA. V lost 3 bases to trimming and J lost 2 bases, with 7 bases between them. The CDR3 is 13 amino acids. Here the CDR3 reads CASSLQDNTEAFF. The DNA of the CDR3 is TGTGCCAGCAGCTTGCAGGATAACACTGAAGCTTTCTTT.

As concerns this clone: Other DNA sequences in the sample encode the same CDR3. This rearrangement joins TRBV4-3 to TRBJ2-1; 14 bases align to TRBD2. Germline V CDR1 and CDR2: LGHNA, YSLEER. The CDR3 sequence is 15 residues long. Trimming removed 4 bases from V and 7 bases from J; junction bases left unmatched: 3. In DNA form, the CDR3 reads TGCGCCAGCAGCCCAGGACTAGCGGGAGGAAATGAGCAGTTCTTC. Residues: CASSPGLAGGNEQFF.

V usage is TRBV20-1 and J usage is TRBJ1-2; D call uncertain. CDR3 length: 11 residues. V lost 5 bases to trimming and J lost 6 bases, with 10 bases between them. Germline V CDR1 and CDR2: DFQATT, SNEGSKA (reference sequence). CDR3 sequence (DNA): TGCAGTGCTCTGGCCAAGAATGGCTACACCTTC. Translated: CSALAKNGYTF.

The V and J genes are TRBV7-8 and TRBJ2-1; TRBD2 matches 14 bases. With V trimmed by 4 bases and J by 7 bases, 9 bases remained unmatched. This CDR3 is 17 amino acids long. Looked up from germline, CDR1 is SGHVS and CDR2 is FQNEAQ. The DNA for the CDR3 is TGTGCCAGCAGCTCGGGACTAGCGGGAGCACTTGGGAATGAGCAGTTCTTC. Translating it yields CASSSGLAGALGNEQFF.

The chain uses TRBV27 and TRBJ2-1; no clear D. The germline gives CDR1 MNHEY, CDR2 SMNVEV (reference sequence). V lost 7 bases and J 5 bases, leaving 12 bases between the germline ends. The CDR3 sequence is 13 residues long. CDR3 amino acids: CASKLIIDNEQFF. The CDR3 DNA sequence: TGTGCCAGCAAGCTAATCATAGACAATGAGCAGTTCTTC.

This clone has a single count. V usage is TRBV10-3 and J usage is TRBJ2-7, with D perhaps matching TRBD1 (6 bases). Germline loops: CDR1 ENHRY, CDR2 SYGVKD. The CDR3 is 17 amino acids. The V and J ends lost 3 bases and 9 bases respectively, with 27 bases between them. Here the CDR3 reads CAISDQAGDPRLRGQYF. The CDR3 nucleotides read TGTGCCATCAGTGACCAGGCAGGGGACCCTCGTCTCCGAGGGCAGTACTTC.

The CDR3 here is CASSSTGWEYGYTF. CDR3 nucleotide sequence: TGTGCCAGCAGTTCGACAGGGTGGGAGTATGGCTACACCTTC. The chain couples TRBV27 to TRBJ1-2, with 7 bases lining up with TRBD1. CDR3 length: 14 amino acids. Unmatched junction bases numbered 7, after V lost 4 bases and J lost 5 bases. Germline-derived CDR1 and CDR2 are MNHEY and SMNVEV (reference sequence).

The V call is TRBV5-5, the J call TRBJ1-6; D remains ambiguous. The V gene lost 0 bases and the J gene lost 9 bases, with 10 bases spanning the gap. The CDR3 extends over 14 amino acids. Germline V gives CDR1 SGHKS, CDR2 YYEKEE (reference sequence). CDR3 in amino acids: CASSLVGEGSPLHF. As DNA, the CDR3 is TGTGCCAGCAGCTTGGTCGGGGAGGGTTCACCCCTCCACTTT.

The chain is built from TRBV4-1 and TRBJ2-3; a weak D match, TRBD1 (5 bases). Deletions cut 1 base from V and 10 bases from J, with 9 bases between. CDR1 is MGHRA, CDR2 YSYEKL, per germline. The CDR3 totals 12 residues. CDR3 residues: CASSQGTSSQYF. CDR3 coding DNA: TGCGCCAGCAGCCAAGGGACATCTTCGCAGTATTTT.

This chain uses TRBV4-1 with TRBJ2-1; D remains unclear. V lost 1 base, J lost 9 bases, and 10 bases lay in between. Per the germline V gene, CDR1 is MGHRA and CDR2 is YSYEKL. The CDR3 loop spans 13 amino acids. Written as DNA, the CDR3 is TGCGCCAGCAGCCAAGTTATAGCAGGTGAGCAGTTCTTC. Protein product: CASSQVIAGEQFF.

The chain links TRBV7-9 to TRBJ2-3; D ambiguous. V was shortened by 5 bases and J by 0 bases, with 15 bases between the two germline ends. The CDR3 covers 16 residues. The germline gives CDR1 SEHNR, CDR2 FQNEAQ (reference sequence). The CDR3 reads CASSLLQFSSTDTQYF. The DNA of the CDR3 is TGTGCCAGCAGCCTATTACAGTTTTCTAGCACAGATACGCAGTATTTT.

This clone was detected a few times. This sample includes further DNA sequences coding for the same CDR3. The genes are TRBV30 and TRBJ2-7; D gene uncertain. V lost 2 bases and J lost 3, with 5 bases in between. CDR3 length: 11 amino acids. Germline CDR1 and CDR2: GTSNPN and SVGIG (reference sequence). The CDR3 protein is CAWSSSYEQYF. CDR3 nucleotide sequence: TGTGCCTGGAGTAGCAGCTACGAGCAGTACTTC.

This clone has just one count. This chain uses TRBV27 with TRBJ2-3, with D unclear. Germline CDR1 reads MNHEY; CDR2 reads SMNVEV (reference sequence). This CDR3 has 13 amino acids. V lost 6 bases and J 5 bases, leaving 12 bases between the germline ends. In DNA form, the CDR3 reads TGTGCCAGCAGCCTAACAGAGAGAGATACGCAGTATTTT. Its protein product is CASSLTERDTQYF.

The chain carries TRBV11-2 and TRBJ1-1; no clear D. Germline CDR1 SGHAT, CDR2 FQNNGV. V lost 5 bases and J 1 base, leaving 14 bases between the germline ends. This CDR3 has 15 amino acids. Here the CDR3 DNA reads TGTGCCAGCAGCCCCGAGCAGGTGGAGAACACTGAAGCTTTCTTT. Residues: CASSPEQVENTEAFF.

This chain uses TRBV27 with TRBJ2-2, with D perhaps matching TRBD1 (6 bases). The length of the CDR3 is 16 residues. Trimming cost V 2 bases and J 5 bases, with 15 bases left between them. Germline V gene lookup returns CDR1 MNHEY and CDR2 SMNVEV (reference sequence). CDR3 residues: CASSLVTARGTGELFF. Written as DNA, the CDR3 is TGTGCCAGCAGTTTAGTGACAGCCAGGGGAACCGGGGAGCTGTTTTTT.

The V call is TRBV27, the J call TRBJ2-4; D is unclear. Trimming took 3 bases from V and 0 from J, leaving 12 bases between them. Germline CDR1 and CDR2: MNHEY and SMNVEV (reference sequence). CDR3 length: 16 residues. CDR3 in amino acids: CASSFNSLIAKNIQYF. The CDR3 DNA follows: TGTGCCAGCAGTTTTAACAGCCTAATAGCCAAAAACATTCAGTACTTC.

The J gene is TRBJ1-5, the V gene TRBV4-1, with a possible D match to TRBD1 (6 bases). The V gene lost 5 bases and the J gene lost 4 bases, with 21 bases spanning the gap. The CDR3 is 17 residues long. Germline CDR1 is MGHRA and CDR2 is YSYEKL. CDR3 in amino acids: CASSDSSGAGGNQPQHF. The CDR3 DNA reads TGCGCCAGCAGCGACTCTTCAGGGGCAGGCGGTAATCAGCCCCAGCATTTT.

The rearrangement uses TRBV28 and TRBJ2-2; 8 positions match TRBD1. With 9 bases clipped from V and 2 bases from J, the junction kept 5 bases outside the gene matches. The germline V gene has CDR1 MDHEN and CDR2 SYDVKM. The CDR3 contains 14 residues. CDR3 region: CASSGQGNTGELFF. CDR3 sequence (DNA): TGTGCCAGTTCCGGACAGGGTAACACCGGGGAGCTGTTTTTT.

V usage is TRBV4-1 and J usage is TRBJ1-5; 8 positions agree with TRBD1. The V and J ends lost 1 base and 5 bases, in that order; junction bases with no gene match: 4. Germline lookup yields CDR1 MGHRA and CDR2 YSYEKL. This CDR3 spans 15 amino acids. The CDR3 region has the DNA TGCGCCAGCAGCCAAGGCGGGACAGGAGATCAGCCCCAGCATTTT. This encodes CASSQGGTGDQPQHF.

This clone was found once. The gene calls are TRBV27 and TRBJ1-2; D unresolved. The ends were cut back, 6 bases at V and 4 bases at J, with 18 bases in the middle. Germline-derived CDR1 and CDR2 are MNHEY and SMNVEV (reference sequence). The CDR3 contains 15 residues. The CDR3 sequence is CASRTLWEDGYGYTF. CDR3 DNA sequence: TGTGCCAGCAGAACACTCTGGGAGGACGGCTATGGCTACACCTTC.

The chain carries TRBV9 and TRBJ2-7; D is unclear. Trimming cost V 4 bases and J 0 bases, with 11 bases left between them. CDR3 length: 14 amino acids. Germline V gives CDR1 SGDLS, CDR2 YYNGEE. CDR3 protein: CASSPHGSSYEQYF. CDR3 sequence (DNA): TGTGCCAGCAGCCCCCACGGCAGCTCCTACGAGCAGTACTTC.

This clone has a handful of counts. Other DNA sequences in the same sample also yield this CDR3. The J gene is TRBJ2-7, the V gene TRBV7-9; D not certain. From germline, CDR1 is SEHNR and CDR2 FQNEAQ (reference sequence). This CDR3 has 11 residues. Trimming removed 3 bases at V and 2 bases at J, with 2 bases between. DNA of the CDR3: TGTGCCAGCAGCTTTACCTACGAGCAGTACTTC. This gives the protein CASSFTYEQYF.

Regarding this clone: The sample holds other DNA sequences that translate to the same CDR3. V gene TRBV20-1 combines with J gene TRBJ2-5; no firm D call. V was pared by 3 bases and J by 2 bases, with 4 bases between. CDR3 length equals 11 residues. Germline values: CDR1 DFQATT, CDR2 SNEGSKA (reference sequence). The DNA of the CDR3 is TGCAGTGCTAGCTCACAAGAGACCCAGTACTTC. This codes for CSASSQETQYF.